The rows below give T cell receptor beta chains drawn from one sample of a study of T cell repertoires in ileal Crohn's disease. Only in-frame clones appear in the TCRdb table, and some are missing; sequencing was by immunoSEQ multiplex PCR. Seen here are roughly 29,000 clones, around 80% observed once, and the top ten hold under 20%. What was sequenced was ileal tissue. The receptors originated from an adult with Crohn's disease. Each CDR3 is given with its conserved first and last residue. The D gene is left open where the match is weak.

j_gene,d_gene,v_gene,CDR3aa,CDR3nt
TRBJ2-5,NA,TRBV6-1,CASSDVEQYF,TGTGCCAGCAGTGACGTGGAGCAGTACTTC
TRBJ2-5,TRBD1,TRBV9,CASSVEDRGWETQYF,TGTGCCAGCAGCGTAGAGGACAGGGGGTGGGAGACCCAGTACTTC
TRBJ2-7,TRBD1,TRBV10-3,CATIGTGHYEQYF,TGTGCCACCATAGGGACAGGGCACTACGAGCAGTACTTC
TRBJ2-7,NA,TRBV2,CASSEAISQRYYEQYF,TGTGCCAGCAGTGAAGCGATTAGCCAGCGGTACTACGAGCAGTACTTC
TRBJ1-6,TRBD1,TRBV7-6,CASSLSPRGDSPLHF,TGTGCCAGCAGCTTATCCCCCAGGGGGGATTCACCCCTCCACTTT
TRBJ1-5,NA,TRBV2,CASSDRFNQPQHF,TGTGCCAGCAGTGACAGGTTCAATCAGCCCCAGCATTTT
TRBJ1-3,TRBD1,TRBV6-5,CASRPGQSSGNTIYF,TGTGCCAGCAGACCGGGACAGTCCTCTGGAAACACCATATATTTT
TRBJ2-7,TRBD2,TRBV5-1,CASRLGLAVSYEQYF,TGCGCCAGCAGACTCGGACTAGCGGTTTCCTACGAGCAGTACTTC
TRBJ1-5,NA,TRBV2,CASSEVRGWNQPQHF,TGTGCCAGCAGTGAGGTTAGGGGGTGGAATCAGCCCCAGCATTTT
TRBJ1-5,NA,TRBV19,CASSIGRVGNQPQHF,TGTGCCAGTAGTATCGGCAGGGTGGGCAATCAGCCCCAGCATTTT